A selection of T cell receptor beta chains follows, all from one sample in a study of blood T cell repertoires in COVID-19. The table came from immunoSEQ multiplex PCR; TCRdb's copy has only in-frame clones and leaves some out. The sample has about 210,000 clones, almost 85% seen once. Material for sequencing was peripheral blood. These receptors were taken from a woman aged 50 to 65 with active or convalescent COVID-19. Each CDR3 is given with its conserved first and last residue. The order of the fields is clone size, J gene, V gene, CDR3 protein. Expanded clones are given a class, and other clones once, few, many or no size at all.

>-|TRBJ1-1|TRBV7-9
CASSLGGRNTEAFF
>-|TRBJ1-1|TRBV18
CASSNRDRGNTEAFF
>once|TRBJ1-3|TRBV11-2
CASSLAGGRGRRTGNTIYF
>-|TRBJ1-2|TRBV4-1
CASAARDYGYTF
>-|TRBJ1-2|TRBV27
CASSRTGFGYTF
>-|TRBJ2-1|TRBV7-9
CASSVGQGSNEQFF
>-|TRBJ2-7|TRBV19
CASRPGQGRRNAEQYF
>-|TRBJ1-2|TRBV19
CASSIGVAWDGYTF
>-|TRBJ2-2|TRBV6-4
CASSSGTGNTGELFF
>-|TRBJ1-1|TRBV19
CASSTGTDGKAFF
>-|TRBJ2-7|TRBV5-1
CASSLSGNEQYF
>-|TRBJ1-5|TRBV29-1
CSVETGPGPQHF
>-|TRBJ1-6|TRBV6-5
CASSYAGLSPLHF